This section outlines one T cell receptor beta chain sequence together with its context. Through negative isolation, CD4+ and CD8+ T cells were obtained, while TEMRA cells were enriched using FACS. This sample stems from a study of CD8 T cells in Susac syndrome. The RNA, about 0.45 to 1 ug, was put through reverse transcription using random hexamers. TCRdb reprocessed the immunoSEQ multiplex PCR reads via MiXCR and lists one record per CDR3 protein. The sample shows 100,000 to 150,000 distinct CDR3 sequences, over 90% of them seen only once. The source of this sequence is a human donor with multiple sclerosis. Specimen: CD8+ T cells from PBMCs.

The CDR3 DNA reads TGTGCCAGCAGTCCTACCGCGAGAAATTCACCCCTCCACTTT. Encoded protein: CASSPTARNSPLHF. V usage is TRBV12-3 or TRBV12-4 and J usage is TRBJ1-6; D is undetermined. V lost 5 bases and J lost 7, with 12 bases in between. The CDR3 is made up of 14 amino acids.